A selection of T cell receptor beta chains follows, all from one sample in a study of cytomegalovirus exposure and HLA in healthy donors. Sequenced by immunoSEQ multiplex PCR; TCRdb stores in-frame clones only, minus some. This table has about 110,000 clones, 82% appearing once. The sequenced material came from PBMCs. The receptors originated from a man younger than 40 in good health and CMV-seropositive. Both conserved end residues are part of each CDR3. The D gene is left open where the match is weak. The listing skips clone size in some rows; elsewhere it reads once, few, many or a size class.

- TRBJ2-5 - TRBV7-7 CASSPSWGQETQYF TGTGCTAGCAGCCCTAGCTGGGGACAAGAGACCCAGTACTTC
TRBD1 TRBJ1-5 few TRBV7-2 CASSQGQGVAQPQHF TGTGCCAGCAGCCAAGGACAGGGTGTAGCTCAGCCCCAGCATTTT
TRBD2 TRBJ2-5 - TRBV2 CASSVLRGGEETQYF TGTGCCAGCTCTGTCTTGAGGGGAGGGGAGGAGACCCAGTACTTC
TRBD1 TRBJ1-4 - TRBV6-1 CASSGGTDNEKLFF TGTGCCAGCAGTGGCGGGACAGATAATGAAAAACTGTTTTTT
- TRBJ2-7 once TRBV2 CASRSSREIVRYEQYF TGTGCCAGCAGGTCCAGCCGGGAGATCGTCCGCTACGAGCAGTACTTC
TRBD2 TRBJ2-7 - TRBV5-1 CASSLGGGEQYF TGCGCCAGCAGCTTGGGGGGGGGCGAGCAGTACTTC
TRBD1 TRBJ1-2 - TRBV27 CASSSGQGMGGYTF TGTGCCAGCAGTTCGGGACAGGGAATGGGTGGCTACACCTTC
TRBD1 TRBJ2-1 - TRBV27 CASRPNTGQGIYNEQFF TGTGCCAGCAGGCCTAATACGGGACAGGGAATCTACAATGAGCAGTTCTTC
- TRBJ2-7 - TRBV6-1 CASHSGTSTYEQYF TGTGCCAGTCATTCGGGGACTTCAACCTACGAGCAGTACTTC
- TRBJ2-1 - TRBV5-1 CASSMDLRGSYNEQFF TGCGCCAGCAGCATGGACCTCAGGGGATCCTACAATGAGCAGTTCTTC
TRBD2 TRBJ2-1 - TRBV6-4 CASSDGGGAGEQFF TGTGCCAGCAGTGACGGCGGGGGGGCCGGTGAGCAGTTCTTC
- TRBJ2-3 - TRBV11-3 CASSLGGLQYF TGTGCCAGCAGCCTCGGTGGACTGCAGTATTTT
- TRBJ2-7 - TRBV7-9 CASSLEGVFYEQYF TGTGCCAGCAGCTTAGAAGGGGTTTTCTACGAGCAGTACTTC
TRBD2 TRBJ2-1 - TRBV27 CASSSLGGRDEQFF TGTGCCAGCAGTTCATTGGGGGGGAGGGATGAGCAGTTCTTC
TRBD2 TRBJ2-1 - TRBV19 CASSIGGGTNNEQFF TGTGCCAGTAGTATAGGCGGGGGGACGAACAATGAGCAGTTCTTC
- TRBJ1-1 once TRBV7-8 CASSPPGTLNTEAFF TGTGCCAGCAGCCCACCCGGGACATTGAACACTGAAGCTTTCTTT
TRBD2 TRBJ2-7 - TRBV6-1 CASSSGTRSHEQYF TGTGCCAGCAGTTCCGGGACTAGGAGCCACGAGCAGTACTTC
- TRBJ2-3 - TRBV18 CASSPTPGLGPFRDTQYF TGTGCCAGCTCACCTACCCCAGGACTTGGCCCCTTCAGAGATACGCAGTATTTT
TRBD2 TRBJ2-7 - TRBV10-3 CAISEPGGSSYEQYF TGTGCCATCAGTGAGCCCGGCGGGAGCTCCTACGAGCAGTACTTC
TRBD1 TRBJ2-5 - TRBV19 CASSIGQGARETQYF TGTGCCAGTAGTATCGGACAGGGGGCCCGAGAGACCCAGTACTTC
TRBD1 TRBJ1-4 - TRBV7-9 CSSSSSGGEHEKLFF TGTTCCAGCAGCTCCTCAGGGGGCGAGCATGAAAAACTGTTTTTT
TRBD2 TRBJ2-3 few TRBV7-2 CASRRGLAGATDTQYF TGTGCCAGCAGGCGAGGACTAGCGGGGGCGACAGATACGCAGTATTTT
TRBD2 TRBJ2-3 - TRBV7-9 CASSFSSGGKDTQYF TGTGCCAGCAGCTTTTCCAGCGGGGGGAAGGATACGCAGTATTTT
- TRBJ2-3 - TRBV7-9 CASSLDGLLVTQYF TGTGCCAGCAGCTTAGATGGCCTTTTGGTGACGCAGTATTTT
- TRBJ2-5 few TRBV11-3 CASSLERGPSQETQYF TGTGCCAGCAGCTTAGAGCGGGGCCCCTCCCAAGAGACCCAGTACTTC